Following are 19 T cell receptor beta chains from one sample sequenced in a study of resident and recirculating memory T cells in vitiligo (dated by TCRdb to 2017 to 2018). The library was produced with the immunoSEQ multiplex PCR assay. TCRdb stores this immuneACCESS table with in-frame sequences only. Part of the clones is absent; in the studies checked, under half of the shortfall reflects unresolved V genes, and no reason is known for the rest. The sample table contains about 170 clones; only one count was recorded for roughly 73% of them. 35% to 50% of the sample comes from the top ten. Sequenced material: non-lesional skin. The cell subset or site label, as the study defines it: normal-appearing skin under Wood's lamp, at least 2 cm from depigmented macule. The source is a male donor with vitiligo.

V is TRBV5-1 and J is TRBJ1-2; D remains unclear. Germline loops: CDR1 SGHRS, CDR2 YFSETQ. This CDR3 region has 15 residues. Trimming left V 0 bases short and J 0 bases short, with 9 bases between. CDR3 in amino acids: CASSLGTGTNYGYTF. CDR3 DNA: TGCGCCAGCAGCTTGGGGACTGGGACTAACTATGGCTACACCTTC.

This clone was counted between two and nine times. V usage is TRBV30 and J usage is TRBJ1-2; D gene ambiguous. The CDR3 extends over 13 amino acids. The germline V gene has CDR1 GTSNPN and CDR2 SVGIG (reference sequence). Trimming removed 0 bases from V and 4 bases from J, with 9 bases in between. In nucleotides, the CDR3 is TGTGCCTGGAGTGTAGCCTACCCCTATGGCTACACCTTC. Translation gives CAWSVAYPYGYTF.

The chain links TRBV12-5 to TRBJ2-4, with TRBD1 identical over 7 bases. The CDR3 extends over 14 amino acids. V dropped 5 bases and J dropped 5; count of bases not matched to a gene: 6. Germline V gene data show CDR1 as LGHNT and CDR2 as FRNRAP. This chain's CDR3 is CASGMGQRQNIQYF. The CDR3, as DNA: TGTGCTAGTGGTATGGGACAGAGACAAAACATTCAGTACTTC.

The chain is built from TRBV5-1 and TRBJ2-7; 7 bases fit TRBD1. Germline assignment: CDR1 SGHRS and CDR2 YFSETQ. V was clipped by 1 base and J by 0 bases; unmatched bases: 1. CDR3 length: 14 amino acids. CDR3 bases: TGCGCCAGCAGCTTGCGGGACAGCTCCTACGAGCAGTACTTC. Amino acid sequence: CASSLRDSSYEQYF.

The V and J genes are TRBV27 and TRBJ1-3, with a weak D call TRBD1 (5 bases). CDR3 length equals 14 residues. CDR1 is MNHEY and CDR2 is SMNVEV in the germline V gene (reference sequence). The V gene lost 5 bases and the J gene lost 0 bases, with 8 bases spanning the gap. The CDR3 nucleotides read TGTGCCAGCAGTACAGGCTTCTCTGGAAACACCATATATTTT. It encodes CASSTGFSGNTIYF.

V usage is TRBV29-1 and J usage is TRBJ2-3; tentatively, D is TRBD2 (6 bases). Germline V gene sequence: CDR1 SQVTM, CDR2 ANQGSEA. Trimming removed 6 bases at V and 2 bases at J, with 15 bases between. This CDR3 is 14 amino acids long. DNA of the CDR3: TGCAGCGTCCCGGGACTGCTTCACACAGATACGCAGTATTTT. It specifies CSVPGLLHTDTQYF.

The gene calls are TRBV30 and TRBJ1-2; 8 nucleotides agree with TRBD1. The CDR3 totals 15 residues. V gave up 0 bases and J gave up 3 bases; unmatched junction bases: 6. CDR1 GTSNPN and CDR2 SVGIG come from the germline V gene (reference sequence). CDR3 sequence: CAWSVTRQGHYGYTF. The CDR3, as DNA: TGTGCCTGGAGTGTTACACGACAGGGGCACTATGGCTACACCTTC.

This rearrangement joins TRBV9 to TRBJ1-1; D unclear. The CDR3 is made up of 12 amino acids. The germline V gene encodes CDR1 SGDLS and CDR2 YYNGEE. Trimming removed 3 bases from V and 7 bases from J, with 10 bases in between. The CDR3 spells CASSGGGVEAFF. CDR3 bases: TGTGCCAGCAGCGGTGGAGGCGTTGAAGCTTTCTTT.

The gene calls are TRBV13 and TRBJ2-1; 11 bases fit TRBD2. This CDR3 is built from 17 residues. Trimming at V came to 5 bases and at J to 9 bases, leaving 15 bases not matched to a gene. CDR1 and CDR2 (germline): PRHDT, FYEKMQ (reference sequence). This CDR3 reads CASSPPMGSGGASEQFF. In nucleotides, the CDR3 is TGTGCCAGCAGCCCCCCCATGGGTAGCGGGGGGGCCAGTGAGCAGTTCTTC.

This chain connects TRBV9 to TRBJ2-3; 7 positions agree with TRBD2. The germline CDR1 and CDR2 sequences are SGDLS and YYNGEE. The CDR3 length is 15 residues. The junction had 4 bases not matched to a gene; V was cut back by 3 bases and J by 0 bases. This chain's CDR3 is CASSGERGSTDTQYF. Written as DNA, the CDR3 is TGTGCCAGCAGCGGCGAGCGGGGAAGCACAGATACGCAGTATTTT.

In DNA form, the CDR3 reads TGCGCCAGCAGCTCCCCCGACGGGAGAGGTTCTACAGATACGCAGTATTTT. It encodes CASSSPDGRGSTDTQYF. The chain links TRBV5-1 to TRBJ2-3, with D perhaps matching TRBD2 (6 bases). V was clipped by 3 bases and J by 3 bases, with 20 bases between them. There are 17 residues in the CDR3. Germline V gene lookup returns CDR1 SGHRS and CDR2 YFSETQ.

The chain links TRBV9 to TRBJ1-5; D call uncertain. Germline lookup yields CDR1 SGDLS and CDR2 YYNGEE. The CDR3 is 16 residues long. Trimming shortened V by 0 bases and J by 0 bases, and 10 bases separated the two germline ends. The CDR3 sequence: CASSVDEEYSNQPQHF. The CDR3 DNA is TGTGCCAGCAGCGTAGATGAGGAATATAGCAATCAGCCCCAGCATTTT. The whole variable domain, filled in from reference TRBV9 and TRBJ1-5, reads DSGVTQTPKHLITATGQRVTLRCSPRSGDLSVYWYQQSLDQGLQFLIQYYNGEERAKGNILERFSAQQFPDLHSELNLSSLELGDSALYFCASSVDEEYSNQPQHFGDGTRLSIL.

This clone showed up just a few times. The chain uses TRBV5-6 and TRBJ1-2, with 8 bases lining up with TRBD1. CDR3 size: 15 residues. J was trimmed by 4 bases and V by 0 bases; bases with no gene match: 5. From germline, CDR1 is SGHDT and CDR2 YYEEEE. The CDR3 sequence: CASSLGTGKSYGYTF. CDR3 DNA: TGTGCCAGCAGCTTGGGGACAGGGAAAAGCTATGGCTACACCTTC.

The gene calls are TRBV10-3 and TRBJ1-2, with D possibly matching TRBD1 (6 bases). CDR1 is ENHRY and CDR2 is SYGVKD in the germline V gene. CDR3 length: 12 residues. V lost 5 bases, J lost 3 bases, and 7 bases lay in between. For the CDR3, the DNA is TGTGCCATCAGTCAGGGGTACTATGGCTACACCTTC. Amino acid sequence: CAISQGYYGYTF.

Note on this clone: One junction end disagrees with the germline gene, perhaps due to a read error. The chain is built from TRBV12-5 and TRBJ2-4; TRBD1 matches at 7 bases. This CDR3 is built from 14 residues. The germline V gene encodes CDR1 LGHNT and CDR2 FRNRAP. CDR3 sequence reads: CAGGMGQRQNIQYF. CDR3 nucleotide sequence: TGTGCTGGTGGTATGGGACAGAGACAAAACATTCAGTACTTC.

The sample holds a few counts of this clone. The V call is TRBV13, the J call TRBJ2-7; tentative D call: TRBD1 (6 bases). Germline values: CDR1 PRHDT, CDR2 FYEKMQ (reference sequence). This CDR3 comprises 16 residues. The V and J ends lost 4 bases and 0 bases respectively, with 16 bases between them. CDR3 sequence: CASSSGRQDASYEQYF. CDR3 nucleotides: TGTGCCAGCAGCTCAGGGAGACAGGACGCCTCCTACGAGCAGTACTTC.

CDR3 in amino acids: CASGGLGGHEQYF. The DNA for the CDR3 is TGTGCCAGCGGGGGACTTGGGGGTCACGAGCAGTACTTC. The chain links TRBV5-5 to TRBJ2-7; tentatively, D is TRBD2 (6 bases). CDR3 length equals 13 residues. The V end lost 7 bases, the J end lost 5 bases, and 16 bases lay between the germline ends. CDR1 and CDR2 (germline): SGHKS, YYEKEE (reference sequence).

CDR3: CASSLWPGGRTDTQYF. The CDR3 bases are TGTGCCAGCAGCTTGTGGCCAGGGGGGAGGACAGATACGCAGTATTTT. This chain joins TRBV5-8 and TRBJ2-3, with D maybe TRBD1 (7 bases). This CDR3 has 16 residues. Germline lookup yields CDR1 SGHTS and CDR2 YDEGEE. V gave up 1 base and J gave up 3 bases, with 15 bases separating them. Full variable domain (outside the CDR3, taken from reference TRBV5-8 and TRBJ2-3): EAGVTQSPTHLIKTRGQQATLRCSPISGHTSVYWYQQALGLGLQFLLWYDEGEERNRGNFPPRFSGRQFPNYSSELNVNALELEDSALYLCASSLWPGGRTDTQYFGPGTRLTVL.

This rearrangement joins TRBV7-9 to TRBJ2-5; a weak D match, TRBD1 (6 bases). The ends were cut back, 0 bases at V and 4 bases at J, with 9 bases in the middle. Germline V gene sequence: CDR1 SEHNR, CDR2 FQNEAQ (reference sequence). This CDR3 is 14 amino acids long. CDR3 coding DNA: TGTGCCAGCAGCTTAGCCTCAGGGGCAGAGACCCAGTACTTC. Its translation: CASSLASGAETQYF.